The present T cell receptor (beta chain) was sequenced within a study of blood T cell repertoires in COVID-19 (dated by TCRdb to 2020 to 2021). With regard to the full study: Recovered participants in ImmuneRACE Cohort 3 were defined by two consecutive negative NP/OP PCR tests, clearance by a healthcare professional, or resolution of symptoms. Samples covering the acute and convalescent phases of COVID-19 were provided by collaborators in the United States, Italy and Spain. A freely available public database, intended as a resource for researchers studying the immune response to SARS-CoV-2, is where the repertoires were released. The material from the prospective study consisted of cDNA or gDNA derived from T cells, B-cell-depleted T cells, or PBMCs. The sample metadata nearly always contained a de-identified subject ID, COVID-19 status, age in years and sex. Where available, HLA class I and class II types were obtained from metadata supplied by the sample provider rather than from assay-based typing. The samples were drawn from two sources: the first 160 participants of the ongoing ImmuneRACE study, and 1,200 or so subjects contributed by 6 global collaborators. The dataset comprised deeply sampled blood TCRbeta repertoires from subjects exposed to, actively infected with, or recovered from COVID-19.

TCRbeta CDR3 regions were amplified from genomic DNA by means of the immunoSEQ Assay, a bias-controlled multiplex PCR. The original pipeline was this. Within the assay, amplification of reference gene primers was used to estimate how many nucleated cells each sample contained. Sequence reads were collapsed and filtered to measure the absolute abundance of every unique TCRbeta CDR3 rearrangement. For each sample, productive Simpson clonality was calculated by taking the square root of Simpson's diversity index across productive rearrangements. TCRdb carries this immuneACCESS record with in-frame sequences only. Its versions omit some clonotypes, under half of them owing to an unresolved V gene in the studies checked, with the rest unexplained. From that table come the V and J calls and clone size; the DNA was used to work out D and trimming. Across this sample there are some 300,000 clones, with 88% seen only once. Together, the top ten hold 2% to 2.5% of the sample.

General findings and caveats noted by the study authors: Clinical and demographic metadata were provided uncurated, with the amount varying by source and participant.

Participants in the prospective study were aged about 18 to 100 years, lived in approximately 26 United States geographic areas, and enrolled through a virtual design. Cohort assignment in the prospective study relied on participant-reported clinical history from a screening survey and a study questionnaire. In the prospective study, whole blood, serum and a nasopharyngeal or oropharyngeal swab were collected from each participant by mobile phlebotomists. Participants in the prospective study had the option to provide additional blood draws and questionnaires over an approximately two-month period. Prospective study blood samples were shipped either frozen or at room temperature before DNA extraction. Comments on this clone: Its antigen is not yet known. No base-level quality is on record; no much larger clone is a single base apart.

Trimming at the junction amounts to 5 bases on V and 3 bases on J, and the germline ends lie 17 bases apart. The CDR3 runs 15 residues from the cysteine to the phenylalanine. The kept DNA is CDR3 alone, 45 bases in frame from the first base. As encoded in the germline V gene (reference sequence), CDR1 is LNHDA while CDR2 is SQIVND. The sequencing sample was made of PBMCs or T cells enriched from blood (not recorded which). The rearranged chain carries TRBV19 and TRBJ2-7, with the D gene call left open. This clonotype was sampled from a woman aged 55-70 years in a cohort exposed to, infected with or recovered from COVID-19 (not recorded which). The CDR3 protein is CASSADSLGDYEQYF. The DNA sequence reads TGTGCCAGTAGTGCAGACTCTCTAGGAGACTACGAGCAGTACTTC. Supplemented by the reference TRBV19 and TRBJ2-7 proteins around the CDR3, the complete variable domain is DGGITQSPKYLFRKEGQNVTLSCEQNLNHDAMYWYRQDPGQGLRLIYYSQIVNDFQKGDIAEGYSVSREKKESFPLTVTSAQKNPTAFYLCASSADSLGDYEQYFGPGTRLTVT.